These T cell receptor beta chains were read from a single sample in a study of OX40 agonist ivuxolimab in advanced cancers. Here immunoSEQ multiplex PCR was the method, and the copy in TCRdb shows in-frame clones only, minus some. The sample gives about 82,000 clones, roughly 89% of which show up once; under 0.7% is in the top ten. The sample was CD4+ or CD8+ T cells sorted from blood, taken in a trial of the OX40 agonist ivuxolimab. These receptor sequences come from an adult with an advanced solid tumor such as melanoma, head and neck, liver or kidney cancer. The CDR3 runs from the conserved cysteine through the conserved F or W. A D gene is named only where the DNA matches it firmly. Clone size, where shown, is once, few, many, or a class for clones that have expanded.

V	J	size	D	DNA	CDR3
TRBV7-2	TRBJ1-5	few	-	TGTGCCAGCAGCTTGGGCCAATATAGCAATCAGCCCCAGCATTTT	CASSLGQYSNQPQHF
TRBV19	TRBJ1-5	-	-	TGTGCCAGTTTAGACGGTGCCGGACCCCAGCATTTT	CASLDGAGPQHF
TRBV7-2	TRBJ2-2	-	TRBD1	TGTGCCAGCAGCTCACTTGGGACAGGGGACACCGGGGAGCTGTTTTTT	CASSSLGTGDTGELFF
TRBV6-1	TRBJ2-1	-	TRBD1	TGTGCCAGCAGACTGGGACAGGGTCTCTACAATGAGCAGTTCTTC	CASRLGQGLYNEQFF
TRBV5-1	TRBJ2-1	-	TRBD2	TGCGCCAGCAGCTTGGGGCTAGCGGGGGTTGAGGAGCAGTTCTTC	CASSLGLAGVEEQFF
TRBV10-3	TRBJ2-5	-	-	TGTGCCATCAGTGAGGTCAGTCCCTCCCAAGAGACCCAGTACTTC	CAISEVSPSQETQYF
TRBV6-5	TRBJ1-2	-	-	TGTGCCAGCAACCCCGGGGGCGACTATGGCTACACCTTC	CASNPGGDYGYTF
TRBV6-5	TRBJ2-5	-	TRBD1	TGTGCCAGCAGACCCAACAGGGGGGAGACCCAGTACTTC	CASRPNRGETQYF
TRBV7-2	TRBJ2-7	-	TRBD2	TGTGCCAGCAGCTCCTGGACTAGCGGCTACGAGCAGTACTTC	CASSSWTSGYEQYF
TRBV21-1	TRBJ2-2	-	-	TGTACCAGCAGCCACGGGAGGACAGTCGATCGGGAATTGTCCCGGGAGCTGTTTTTT	CTSSHGRTVDRELSRELFF